The clone carrying this TCR beta chain was counted a few times. The target antigen is unknown. This entry comes from a study of early T cells in non-severe SARS-CoV-2 infection. Study as a whole: Chains stayed unpaired after sequencing of bulk RNA from unsorted whole blood. Study-wide results and caveats: The matching step, a VDJdb search, favored anti-spike CD8 responses and missed private and CD4 specificities.

This CDR3 has 13 amino acids. In germline, CDR1 is DFQATT, CDR2 SNEGSKA (reference sequence). Trimming cost V 5 bases and J 8 bases; bases outside gene matches: 8. Attachment of unique molecular identifiers was made to individual cDNA molecules. MiXCR, run by TCRdb on the 5' RACE reads, gives a single entry per CDR3 protein. The sample has around 65,000 distinct CDR3 sequences; 10% to 15% are singletons. This chain connects TRBV20-1 to TRBJ1-2; 10 nucleotides match TRBD1. The sequenced sample was whole blood, obtained at baseline. The TCR was taken from an adult who was a healthcare worker with PCR-confirmed SARS-CoV-2 infection or an uninfected control (not recorded which). CDR3 bases: TGCAGTGCTTACACCGGGACAGGGGACGGCTACACCTTC. Protein sequence: CSAYTGTGDGYTF.